What follows describes a single T cell receptor beta chain. The data originate from a study of T-cell memory formation after mild COVID-19. The germline CDR1 and CDR2 sequences are SGHTA and FQGNSA. Trimming took off 5 bases at V and 4 bases at J, with 13 bases between the two ends. The CDR3 sequence is 14 residues long. TCRdb recomputed calls from the 5' RACE reads with MiXCR, one row per CDR3 protein. There are some 250,000 distinct CDR3 sequences in the sample; more than 15% occur only once, and approximately 22% lies in the top ten. This chain uses TRBV7-2 with TRBJ2-3, with D possibly TRBD2 on 5 matching bases. Sequenced: PBMCs or a T cell subset sorted from them (not recorded which). The sequence came from a man aged 18 to 35 who had mild COVID-19 (a few samples of this study predate the infection). Cell type and time point are not known. The CDR3 sequence is CASSPRAGADTQYF. The CDR3 DNA is TGTGCCAGCAGCCCGCGGGCAGGCGCAGATACGCAGTATTTT.